These 13 T cell receptor beta chains came from one sample sequenced in a study of blood T cell repertoires in COVID-19. The repertoire was sequenced with immunoSEQ multiplex PCR; TCRdb's copy has only in-frame clones and lacks some. The sample has around 110,000 clones, under 95% seen once; the top ten hold around 1.2%. The sample taken for sequencing was peripheral blood. The source is a woman in her 30s with acute or convalescent COVID-19.

This chain uses TRBV28 with TRBJ2-7, with a weak D call TRBD1 (6 bases). V lost 6 bases to trimming and J lost 3 bases, with 27 bases between them. The CDR3 has 18 residues. Germline loops: CDR1 MDHEN, CDR2 SYDVKM. As DNA, the CDR3 is TGTGCCAGCAGCCCTCGCCCCATGAGGGGGAAGGGGTTCTACGAGCAGTACTTC. This translates into CASSPRPMRGKGFYEQYF.

V gene TRBV30 combines with J gene TRBJ2-7; D possibly corresponds to TRBD2 (7 bases). Germline V CDR1 and CDR2: GTSNPN, SVGIG (reference sequence). Trimming removed 4 bases from V and 3 bases from J, with 16 bases in between. The CDR3 sequence is 14 residues long. The CDR3 DNA sequence: TGTGCCTGGAAGGGAGGGACAAACAGCTACGAGCAGTACTTC. It translates to CAWKGGTNSYEQYF.

This clone came up once. This chain uses TRBV7-8 with TRBJ2-1, with D possibly being TRBD1 (6 bases). V was clipped by 4 bases and J by 8 bases, with 21 bases between them. CDR3 size: 16 residues. Germline loops: CDR1 SGHVS, CDR2 FQNEAQ. CDR3 region: CASSSYRAPGRDEQFF. In DNA form, the CDR3 reads TGTGCCAGCAGCTCGTACAGGGCTCCGGGACGGGATGAGCAGTTCTTC.

V is TRBV6-2 or TRBV6-3 and J is TRBJ2-3; TRBD1 matches at 8 bases. This CDR3 has 16 amino acids. Germline V lookup: CDR1 MNHEY, CDR2 SVGEGT. The ends lost 2 bases at V and 3 bases at J; junction bases unmatched: 7. This CDR3 reads CASSYTTGERTDTQYF. Written as DNA, the CDR3 is TGTGCCAGCAGTTACACGACAGGGGAGAGGACAGATACGCAGTATTTT.

The rearrangement joins TRBV27 to TRBJ2-1, with TRBD1 matching over 7 bases. This CDR3 contains 15 residues. Germline V lookup: CDR1 MNHEY, CDR2 SMNVEV (reference sequence). V trimming: 8 bases; J trimming: 0 bases; junction bases outside the gene matches: 7. This CDR3 is CASEDRAASYNEQFF. The CDR3 DNA is TGTGCCAGCGAAGACAGGGCGGCCTCCTACAATGAGCAGTTCTTC.

The chain recombines TRBV5-5 with TRBJ2-1, with TRBD2 matching over 10 bases. Trimming at V came to 2 bases and at J to 6 bases, leaving 5 bases not matched to a gene. This CDR3 region has 15 residues. Germline values: CDR1 SGHKS, CDR2 YYEKEE (reference sequence). The CDR3 sequence is CASSLRAGGPNEQFF. CDR3 nucleotide sequence: TGTGCCAGCAGCTTAAGAGCGGGAGGGCCCAATGAGCAGTTCTTC.

The CDR3 protein is CASNAGLAGVGPYNEQFF. In DNA form, the CDR3 reads TGTGCCAGCAACGCCGGACTAGCGGGAGTGGGCCCCTACAATGAGCAGTTCTTC. This sequence joins TRBV9 and TRBJ2-1, with TRBD2 matching 13 bases. This CDR3 is built from 18 residues. V was pared by 6 bases and J by 2 bases, with 11 bases of the junction left unmatched. Germline values: CDR1 SGDLS, CDR2 YYNGEE.

This rearrangement joins TRBV28 to TRBJ2-7, with a weak D call TRBD1 (6 bases). The CDR3 has 12 residues. Germline CDR1 is MDHEN and CDR2 is SYDVKM. The germline V and J ends were trimmed by 8 bases and 2 bases, with 10 bases remaining between them. This CDR3 is CASGDTAYEQYF. The CDR3 bases are TGTGCCAGCGGGGACACCGCCTACGAGCAGTACTTC. Filled out from reference TRBV28 and TRBJ2-7, the complete variable domain reads DVKVTQSSRYLVKRTGEKVFLECVQDMDHENMFWYRQDPGLGLRLIYFSYDVKMKEKGDIPEGYSVSREKKERFSLILESASTNQTSMYLCASGDTAYEQYFGPGTRLTVT.

This clone appeared a single time. CDR3: CASIKATGNAGELFF. As DNA, the CDR3 is TGTGCCAGCATAAAGGCCACAGGGAATGCCGGGGAGCTGTTTTTT. V gene TRBV21-1 combines with J gene TRBJ2-2; TRBD1, the table's D call, was not compared with the DNA. TRBV21-1 is marked as a pseudogene. The CDR3 is made up of 15 amino acids.

The chain links TRBV3-1 (or the pseudogene TRBV3-2) to TRBJ2-2, with D tentatively TRBD2 (6 bases). V shed 1 base and J shed 7 bases, with 13 bases lying between them. Germline V gene data show CDR1 as LGHDT and CDR2 as YNNKEL (reference sequence). The CDR3 extends over 15 amino acids. In nucleotides, the CDR3 is TGTGCCAGCAGCCAAGTATCCGGCGGGATCGGGGAGCTGTTTTTT. This translates into CASSQVSGGIGELFF.

J is TRBJ1-6 and V is TRBV7-2; D unresolved. Between the trimmed V and J ends, which lost 3 bases and 5 bases, there was a span of 2 bases. Germline assignment: CDR1 SGHTA and CDR2 FQGNSA. This CDR3 spans 12 amino acids. The DNA of the CDR3 is TGTGCCAGCAGCTTTAATAATTCACCCCTCCACTTT. Translated: CASSFNNSPLHF.

The chain links TRBV28 to TRBJ1-3, with a tentative D call TRBD1 (6 bases). CDR3 length equals 15 residues. V lost 5 bases and J 0 bases, leaving 11 bases between the germline ends. From germline, CDR1 is MDHEN and CDR2 SYDVKM. As DNA, the CDR3 is TGTGCCAGCAGTCTACCAGGGGACTCTGGAAACACCATATATTTT. Protein sequence: CASSLPGDSGNTIYF.

The chain couples TRBV2 to TRBJ2-7; D gene unclear. This CDR3 has 10 residues. The V gene lost 5 bases and the J gene lost 6 bases, with 5 bases spanning the gap. Germline V gene lookup returns CDR1 SNHLY and CDR2 FYNNEI. The CDR3 protein is CASSFGEQYF. The CDR3 DNA sequence: TGTGCCAGCAGTTTCGGCGAGCAGTACTTC.